This TCR beta chain was identified in a study of T cells in Graves' hyperthyroidism and ophthalmopathy. Notes on the study in general: The majority of expanded thyroid clonotypes above 0.001 also appeared in blood.

Patients aged 18 to 65 had newly diagnosed hyperthyroidism lasting under 2 months. Uncontrolled infection, other autoimmune disease, pregnancy or lactation excluded patients. Out of over 7.5 ml of fresh peripheral blood came the PBMCs. Ten or more counts support this clonotype. Antigen: not known. TCR beta CDR3 region amplification was performed from RNA transcripts. A set of HTBI primers served as the primers for a first-round RT-PCR of the TCR CDR3. TCRdb analysed the multiplex PCR reads with MiXCR anew, one entry per CDR3 protein. The table records 85,000 to 110,000 distinct CDR3 sequences, approximately 48% of them present only once. This sequence was found in a man in his forties with Graves' hyperthyroidism. The sample taken for sequencing was blood.

The CDR3 protein is CASSLRSGDIQYF. DNA for the CDR3: TGCGCCAGCAGCTTGAGGAGTGGGGACATTCAGTACTTC. V and J are TRBV5-1 and TRBJ2-4; D unresolved. The CDR3 consists of 13 residues. V lost 1 base and J lost 8, with 10 bases in between. Germline assignment: CDR1 SGHRS and CDR2 YFSETQ.